The text below deals with one TCR beta chain. Its matching antigen is unknown. Clones were sequenced by immunoSEQ multiplex PCR, and TCRdb holds only the in-frame ones, with some missing. The data hold about 82,000 clones, with about 90% observed a single time. During the collection period, no donor immune events like infections were recorded. This record comes from a study of identifying expanded T cells in peripheral blood. General study findings and limits: About 1.2 clones differed between technical replicates, versus approximately 16 and 19 over time. Across healthy donors, higher total template counts meant significantly greater roughly two-week count variance.

This CDR3 comprises 15 residues. Germline V gives CDR1 KGHSH, CDR2 LQKENI. Unmatched junction bases numbered 2, after V lost 3 bases and J lost 2 bases. The origin of this receptor is a person aged 18-69 years in good health. The rearrangement links TRBV18 to TRBJ2-7; 12 bases agree with TRBD2. Source material: blood. The CDR3 DNA follows: TGTGCCAGCTCACCTGGACTAGCGGGACCCTACGAGCAGTACTTC. Residues: CASSPGLAGPYEQYF.